This is a list of T cell receptor beta chains from one sample in a study of identical twins. TCRdb analysed the 5' RACE reads with MiXCR anew, one entry per CDR3 protein. In the table there are some 690,000 distinct CDR3 sequences, about 20% of which are singletons. The sample also formed part of further work on T cells expressing NK-cell markers.

The sample comprised PBMCs. The source of these receptors is a woman aged 18 to 35 in good health. The CDR3 runs from the conserved cysteine through the conserved F or W. Rows may omit the clone size; those that give it use once, few, many or a size class.

J gene: TRBJ2-2
V gene: TRBV27
clone size: many
CDR3 protein: CASSGGGLAGGRELVAGELFF

J gene: TRBJ1-1
V gene: TRBV10-3
clone size: -
CDR3 protein: CAIRVTGRTEAFF

J gene: TRBJ2-4
V gene: TRBV18
clone size: once
CDR3 protein: CASSPGSGYIQYF

J gene: TRBJ1-2
V gene: TRBV7-9
clone size: -
CDR3 protein: CASLLGEGYTF

J gene: TRBJ2-7
V gene: TRBV12-3/TRBV12-4
clone size: few
CDR3 protein: CASSFPGVDEQYF

J gene: TRBJ1-2
V gene: TRBV19
clone size: few
CDR3 protein: CATEGGIQGRKNYGYTF

J gene: TRBJ1-1
V gene: TRBV20-1
clone size: few
CDR3 protein: CSAHDRGKTEAFF

J gene: TRBJ2-7
V gene: TRBV3-1
clone size: -
CDR3 protein: CASSQEAGAYEQYF

J gene: TRBJ2-7
V gene: TRBV6-5
clone size: -
CDR3 protein: CASSYLGTSSYEQYF

J gene: TRBJ2-3
V gene: TRBV30
clone size: -
CDR3 protein: CAWSVAGDTTDTQYF

J gene: TRBJ1-1
V gene: TRBV20-1
clone size: -
CDR3 protein: CSAKRGNTEAFF

J gene: TRBJ1-1
V gene: TRBV15
clone size: -
CDR3 protein: CATSSYYEAFF